A selection of T cell receptor beta chains follows, all from one sample in a study of response to subunit inactivated influenza vaccine. TCRdb analysed the RT-PCR reads with MiXCR anew, one entry per CDR3 protein. The table shows under 550,000 distinct CDR3 sequences, with roughly 7.6% occurring only once. This specimen consisted of PBMCs from blood, obtained 23 to 25 months after vaccination. Receptor source: a man between 45 and 75 years old who received an inactivated influenza vaccine. Both conserved end residues are part of each CDR3. A D gene is named only where the DNA matches it firmly. Clone sizes are given selectively: once, few, many, or a class where the clone is expanded.

D	J	size	V	DNA	CDR3
TRBD1	TRBJ1-1	-	TRBV2	TGTGCCAGCAGTGGCGACAGGGGATATGGTGAAGCTTTCTTT	CASSGDRGYGEAFF
TRBD1	TRBJ2-4	few	TRBV7-8	TGTGCCAGCAGCGCGGGACAGGGGCTGGACTTC	CASSAGQGLDF
TRBD1	TRBJ1-1	few	TRBV6-2/TRBV6-3	TGTGCCAGCAGTCGGGACAGCACTGAAGCTTTCTTT	CASSRDSTEAFF
-	TRBJ2-7	many	TRBV28	TGTGCCAGCAGTTCGACCTGGTTTCCCTACGAGCAGTACTTC	CASSSTWFPYEQYF
-	TRBJ1-5	few	TRBV5-1	TGCGCCAGCAGCCCGGGGGCGGGGGGCAATCAGCCCCAGCATTTT	CASSPGAGGNQPQHF
-	TRBJ2-1	few	TRBV7-3	TGTGCCAGCAGCTTAACGTCTGGCCAAGGGAATGAGCAGTTCTTC	CASSLTSGQGNEQFF
TRBD1	TRBJ1-1	few	TRBV20-1	TGCAGTGCCCACAGGGGTCTGAACACTGAAGCTTTCTTT	CSAHRGLNTEAFF
-	TRBJ1-1	few	TRBV29-1	TGCAGCGCCGCCCTGGGGGGGGGAACTGAAGCTTTCTTT	CSAALGGGTEAFF
-	TRBJ2-7	few	TRBV6-2/TRBV6-3	TGTGCCAGCAGTTATTCACTCAGGGATAGCTCCTACGAGCAGTACTTC	CASSYSLRDSSYEQYF
-	TRBJ1-5	many	TRBV24-1	TGTGCCACCAGTGATTCAGGGCAGGGCAATCAGCCCCAGCATTTT	CATSDSGQGNQPQHF
TRBD1	TRBJ2-7	-	TRBV12-3/TRBV12-4	TGTGCCAGCCCAAGGGACAGGGGTTGGTCGTACGAGCAGTACTTC	CASPRDRGWSYEQYF
TRBD2	TRBJ2-7	-	TRBV25-1	TGTGCCAGCAGACCCGCCAGCGGGAGTTACGAGCAGTACTTC	CASRPASGSYEQYF
TRBD2	TRBJ2-1	few	TRBV6-5	TGTGCCAGCAGTTACGTACGCGGGGCGGGGGGGCCCAATGAGCAGTTCTTC	CASSYVRGAGGPNEQFF
-	TRBJ1-1	many	TRBV7-9	TGTGCCAGCAGCCCAACAGGGTACACTGAAGCTTTCTTT	CASSPTGYTEAFF
-	TRBJ2-5	many	TRBV25-1	TGTGCCAGCAGCTTTCGAACTCTTAGCAAGAGAGAAGAGACCCAGTACTTC	CASSFRTLSKREETQYF
-	TRBJ2-7	few	TRBV6-1	TGTGCCAGCATGAACAGGGTCTTCTACGAGCAGTACTTC	CASMNRVFYEQYF
-	TRBJ1-4	few	TRBV24-1	TGTGCCACCAGTGAGGGGGGCACTAATGAAAAACTGTTTTTT	CATSEGGTNEKLFF
-	TRBJ2-3	-	TRBV24-1	TGTGCCACCAGTAGAGACCCAGGAATGGATACGCAGTATTTT	CATSRDPGMDTQYF
-	TRBJ1-5	few	TRBV12-3/TRBV12-4	TGTGCCAGCAGCCCCGAAGGGAGTAACAATCAGCCCCAGCATTTT	CASSPEGSNNQPQHF
-	TRBJ2-7	few	TRBV28	TGTGCCAGCAGTCGCTCCGGCACAGGGACGGGCGAGCAGTACTTC	CASSRSGTGTGEQYF
TRBD2	TRBJ2-1	-	TRBV28	TGTGCCAGCAGCCAAGGCTCTGGACTAGCTGTCCATGAGCAGTTCTTC	CASSQGSGLAVHEQFF
TRBD1	TRBJ2-1	-	TRBV12-3/TRBV12-4	TGTGCCAGCAGTTGGAACAGGGGCAGGGGGAATGAGCAGTTCTTC	CASSWNRGRGNEQFF
-	TRBJ1-4	few	TRBV19	TGTGCCAGTATGCCAGGGGCTTATGAAAAACTGTTTTTT	CASMPGAYEKLFF
-	TRBJ2-1	many	TRBV12-3/TRBV12-4	TGTGCTACGGAGGGGGCCTACAATGAGCAGTTCTTC	CATEGAYNEQFF
TRBD2	TRBJ2-3	few	TRBV2	TGTGCCAGCAGTGAATCGGGAATGAGACTAGCGCCCACAGATACGCAGTATTTT	CASSESGMRLAPTDTQYF
-	TRBJ2-7	-	TRBV28	TGTGCCAGCCTAACCCAGCGGGCCTACGAGCAGTACTTC	CASLTQRAYEQYF
TRBD2	TRBJ2-6	-	TRBV7-9	TGTGCCAGCAGCTCTCTAGCGGGGGGGCTCGGGGCCAACGTCCTGACTTTC	CASSSLAGGLGANVLTF
-	TRBJ2-7	few	TRBV4-3	TGCGCCAGCAGCCAAACCAGGGGAGGATCCTACGAGCAGTACTTC	CASSQTRGGSYEQYF
TRBD2	TRBJ2-7	-	TRBV15	TGTGCCACCAGCAGAACTATAGCGGGAGCCTTTTACGAGCAGTACTTC	CATSRTIAGAFYEQYF
-	TRBJ2-1	many	TRBV20-1	TGCAGTGCTAGAGCGGGTAGCGTGTCTGATGAGCAGTTCTTC	CSARAGSVSDEQFF
-	TRBJ2-7	few	TRBV6-1	TGTGCCACCATAGTACAGGGCAACTACGAGCAGTACTTC	CATIVQGNYEQYF
-	TRBJ2-3	few	TRBV9	TGTGCCAGCAGCGCAAACTTTGGGGGGCGACTCACAGATACGCAGTATTTT	CASSANFGGRLTDTQYF
-	TRBJ2-7	-	TRBV6-2/TRBV6-3	TGTGCCAGCAGTTATGGGCTTCGGGAGCAGTACTTC	CASSYGLREQYF
-	TRBJ2-7	few	TRBV6-2/TRBV6-3	TGTGCCAGCAGACAGGCTCAGCCCTACGAGCAGTACTTC	CASRQAQPYEQYF
-	TRBJ2-3	few	TRBV6-5	TGTGCCAGCAGTTACGTCTCAGGGAGGTCAGATACGCAGTATTTT	CASSYVSGRSDTQYF
-	TRBJ2-7	-	TRBV6-2/TRBV6-3	TGTGCCAGCAGTTACTCTCCTTTCAACATCGCCTACGAGCAGTACTTC	CASSYSPFNIAYEQYF
TRBD1	TRBJ2-7	few	TRBV6-1	TGTGCCAGCAGTGGACCCGGGACAGCCTACTCCTACGAGCAGTACTTC	CASSGPGTAYSYEQYF
-	TRBJ2-5	-	TRBV28	TGTGCCAGCGGGGGCGCAGGGGCGTCTGGGGAGACCCAGTACTTC	CASGGAGASGETQYF
TRBD1	TRBJ2-2	many	TRBV20-1	TGCAGTGCTAGGACAGGGGGCGGAGGCACCGGGGAGCTGTTTTTT	CSARTGGGGTGELFF
-	TRBJ2-2	few	TRBV28	TGTGCCAGCTCGGTCTCAAATGGTGACACCGGGGAGCTGTTTTTT	CASSVSNGDTGELFF
-	TRBJ2-1	few	TRBV6-2/TRBV6-3	TGTGCCAGCAGGGGAATGATCGATGAGCAGTTCTTC	CASRGMIDEQFF
-	TRBJ2-3	-	TRBV12-3/TRBV12-4	TGTGCCAGCAGTTTATCGACAGGACGCACAGATACGCAGTATTTT	CASSLSTGRTDTQYF
TRBD1	TRBJ1-2	many	TRBV4-2	TGTGCCAGCAGCCGCGAATCGGGACAGGGGAACTATGGCTACACCTTC	CASSRESGQGNYGYTF
-	TRBJ2-7	-	TRBV20-1	TGCAGTGCTAGAGATCCCGGGCTCTCCTACGAGCAGTACTTC	CSARDPGLSYEQYF
TRBD2	TRBJ2-2	few	TRBV2	TGTGCCAGCAGGGACCCCCGACTAGCGGGGGGGCCCGGTCAAAAGGCGGGGGAGCTGTTTTTT	CASRDPRLAGGPGQKAGELFF
-	TRBJ2-7	-	TRBV18	TGTGCCAGCTCACCGACTTTTGGGACGGGGTCCGAGCAGTACTTC	CASSPTFGTGSEQYF
-	TRBJ1-4	few	TRBV7-6	TGTGCCAGCAGCTTAGCGGGGGGTTCTAATGAAAAACTGTTTTTT	CASSLAGGSNEKLFF
-	TRBJ2-7	-	TRBV10-3	TGTGCCATCAGTCCCGGACAGAGGAGCTCCTACGAGCAGTACTTC	CAISPGQRSSYEQYF
-	TRBJ2-7	many	TRBV20-1	TGCAGTGCTAGAGTCTACGCCTACGAGCAGTACTTC	CSARVYAYEQYF
-	TRBJ2-1	many	TRBV3-1	TGTGCCAGCAGCCAAGATGGCGGGGCTTACAATGAGCAGTTCTTC	CASSQDGGAYNEQFF
TRBD1	TRBJ2-7	few	TRBV7-9	TGTGCCAGCAGCCTTATGACAGGGATCCCAGAGCAGTACTTC	CASSLMTGIPEQYF